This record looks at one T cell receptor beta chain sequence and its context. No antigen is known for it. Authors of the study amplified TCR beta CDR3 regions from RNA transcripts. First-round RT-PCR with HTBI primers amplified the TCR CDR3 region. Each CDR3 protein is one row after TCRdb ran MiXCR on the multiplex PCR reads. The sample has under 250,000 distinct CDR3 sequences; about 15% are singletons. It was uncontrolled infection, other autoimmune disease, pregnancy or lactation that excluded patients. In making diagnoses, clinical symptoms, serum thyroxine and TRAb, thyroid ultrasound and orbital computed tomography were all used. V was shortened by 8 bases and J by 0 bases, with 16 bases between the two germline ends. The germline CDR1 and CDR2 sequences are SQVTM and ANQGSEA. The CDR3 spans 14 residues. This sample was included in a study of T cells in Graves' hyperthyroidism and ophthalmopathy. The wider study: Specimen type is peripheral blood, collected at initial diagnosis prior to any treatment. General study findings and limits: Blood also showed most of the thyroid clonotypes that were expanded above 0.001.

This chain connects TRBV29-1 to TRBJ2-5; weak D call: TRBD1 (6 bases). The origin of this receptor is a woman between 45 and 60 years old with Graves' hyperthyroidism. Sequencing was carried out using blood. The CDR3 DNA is TGCAGCCACCAAGGGCAGGGGTACCAAGAGACCCAGTACTTC. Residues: CSHQGQGYQETQYF.